This TCR beta chain was found in a study of T cells in localized non-small cell lung cancer. TCRdb's table, derived via immunoSEQ multiplex PCR, lists solely in-frame clones and lacks some. The table records 60,000 to 75,000 clones, 81% of them present only once. J was trimmed by 4 bases and V by 5 bases; bases with no gene match: 6. The CDR3 consists of 16 residues. Germline loops: CDR1 LNHDA, CDR2 SQIVND (reference sequence). Notes on this clone: Its antigen is not identified.

The study, taken as a whole, reports: Adjacent lung exhibited a median of 57 among the 100 most abundant tumor clones.

The rearrangement joins TRBV19 to TRBJ1-3, with 12 bases matching TRBD1. Sample: PBMCs, taken before any cancer treatment. The receptor comes from a man aged 40-75 years with stage II lung adenocarcinoma. CDR3 in amino acids: CASSPWDRGPGNTIYF. CDR3 coding DNA: TGTGCCAGTAGTCCCTGGGACAGGGGGCCAGGAAACACCATATATTTT.